Following are 22 T cell receptor beta chains from one sample sequenced in a study of T cell changes during pregnancy in multiple sclerosis. The assay was immunoSEQ multiplex PCR, and TCRdb's table has in-frame clones only and misses some. The data show approximately 100,000 clones, with 90% to 95% seen just once and approximately 0.97% held by the top ten. The starting material was peripheral blood, obtained before pregnancy. The receptors stem from a female donor with multiple sclerosis, enrolled in a pregnancy study.

This clone has just one count. The chain employs TRBV10-3 and TRBJ1-1, with TRBD1 matching 7 bases. Germline CDR1 is ENHRY and CDR2 is SYGVKD. The CDR3 runs 16 residues. The junction had 12 bases not matched to a gene; V was cut back by 3 bases and J by 5 bases. CDR3 loop: CAISESNVLRGTEAFF. CDR3 sequence (DNA): TGTGCCATCAGTGAATCTAACGTCCTCAGGGGGACTGAAGCTTTCTTT.

The rearrangement links TRBV2 to TRBJ1-2; 7 bases are shared with TRBD1. Germline V CDR1 and CDR2: SNHLY, FYNNEI. The CDR3 length is 14 residues. Trimming took 3 bases from V and 4 from J; bases not matched to a gene: 5. CDR3 nucleotide sequence: TGTGCCAGCAGTGAGGAGGGGGCAAGCTATGGCTACACCTTC. Its protein product is CASSEEGASYGYTF.

This clone was seen once. The rearrangement uses TRBV18 and TRBJ2-7; tentatively, D is TRBD2 (6 bases). The ends were cut back, 3 bases at V and 5 bases at J, with 14 bases in the middle. CDR1 KGHSH and CDR2 LQKENI come from the germline V gene. The CDR3 totals 14 residues. The CDR3 region is CASSPLGGPHEQYF. CDR3 bases: TGTGCCAGCTCACCTCTGGGGGGACCTCACGAGCAGTACTTC.

The chain combines TRBV28 with TRBJ1-5; TRBD1 matches 7 bases. The V and J ends lost 6 bases and 2 bases, in that order; junction bases with no gene match: 7. Per the germline V gene, CDR1 is MDHEN and CDR2 is SYDVKM. This CDR3 is 15 amino acids long. CDR3 sequence reads: CASRVPGQGNQPQHF. For the CDR3, the DNA is TGTGCCAGCAGGGTCCCCGGACAGGGCAATCAGCCCCAGCATTTT. Full variable domain (remainder filled in from reference TRBV28 and TRBJ1-5): DVKVTQSSRYLVKRTGEKVFLECVQDMDHENMFWYRQDPGLGLRLIYFSYDVKMKEKGDIPEGYSVSREKKERFSLILESASTNQTSMYLCASRVPGQGNQPQHFGDGTRLSIL.

CDR3 sequence: CASSRRTGLETQYF. The CDR3 DNA reads as TGTGCCAGCAGCCGACGGACAGGTTTGGAGACCCAGTACTTC. The chain recombines TRBV27 with TRBJ2-5, with TRBD1 matching over 7 bases. The CDR3 consists of 14 residues. The germline V gene has CDR1 MNHEY and CDR2 SMNVEV (reference sequence). V lost 6 bases, J lost 5 bases, and 9 bases stayed unmatched.

This chain joins TRBV9 and TRBJ1-5, with no clear D. This CDR3 has 14 residues. With 0 bases removed from V and 3 bases from J, the gap between germline ends came to 7 bases. Germline CDR1 reads SGDLS; CDR2 reads YYNGEE. The CDR3 sequence: CASSVGKHNQPQHF. DNA of the CDR3: TGTGCCAGCAGCGTAGGCAAGCACAATCAGCCCCAGCATTTT.

This sequence joins TRBV5-1 and TRBJ2-7, with unresolved D. The CDR3 covers 13 residues. Trimming pared 0 bases from V and 3 bases from J, leaving 7 bases between. The V gene's germline CDR1 is SGHRS and CDR2 YFSETQ. CDR3 amino acids: CASSLAENYEQYF. In DNA, the CDR3 is TGCGCCAGCAGCTTGGCGGAGAACTACGAGCAGTACTTC.

V usage is TRBV5-1 and J usage is TRBJ2-3; the match to TRBD1 covers 10 bases. The CDR3 runs to 16 residues. J was trimmed by 8 bases and V by 2 bases; bases with no gene match: 11. Germline-derived CDR1 and CDR2 are SGHRS and YFSETQ. The chain's CDR3 is CASSFSTGGGGSTQYF. Written as DNA, the CDR3 is TGCGCCAGCAGCTTCTCGACAGGGGGCGGGGGTAGTACGCAGTATTTT.

This clone has just one count. Written as DNA, the CDR3 is TGTGCCAGCAGTTTATTGGGGCACGGTGAAAAACTGTTTTTT. The encoded protein is CASSLLGHGEKLFF. The chain carries TRBV27 and TRBJ1-4, with D maybe TRBD1 (5 bases). With 1 base removed from V and 7 bases from J, the gap between germline ends came to 10 bases. CDR1 is MNHEY, CDR2 SMNVEV, per germline (reference sequence). The CDR3 covers 14 residues.

The chain combines TRBV28 with TRBJ2-7, with D possibly TRBD1 on 6 matching bases. This CDR3 spans 13 amino acids. The V gene lost 6 bases and the J gene lost 3 bases, with 12 bases spanning the gap. Germline lookup yields CDR1 MDHEN and CDR2 SYDVKM. CDR3 in amino acids: CASRSTGLYEQYF. CDR3 DNA sequence: TGTGCCAGCAGGTCTACAGGGCTCTACGAGCAGTACTTC.

This chain links TRBV4-1 with TRBJ2-1; D remains ambiguous. Germline values: CDR1 MGHRA, CDR2 YSYEKL. V lost 5 bases, J lost 4 bases, and 12 bases lay in between. CDR3 size: 14 residues. The CDR3 region is CASSGTTGYNEQFF. DNA of the CDR3: TGCGCCAGCAGCGGAACGACTGGATACAATGAGCAGTTCTTC.

This chain joins TRBV4-1 and TRBJ2-7, with D tentatively TRBD2 (5 bases). CDR1 and CDR2 from the germline V gene are MGHRA and YSYEKL. Trimming removed 3 bases at V and 2 bases at J, with 8 bases between. The CDR3 covers 13 residues. This CDR3 reads CASSHVGAYEQYF. The CDR3 DNA follows: TGCGCCAGCAGCCACGTGGGAGCCTACGAGCAGTACTTC.

For the CDR3, the DNA is TGTGCCAGCAGTTCTACGACAGGGATGCCCTACGAGCAGTACTTC. As protein: CASSSTTGMPYEQYF. The chain uses TRBV27 and TRBJ2-7; TRBD1 matches 7 bases. V lost 4 bases and J lost 2; bases outside the gene matches: 8. Germline V gene data show CDR1 as MNHEY and CDR2 as SMNVEV (reference sequence). The CDR3 is 15 residues long.

The rearrangement joins TRBV19 to TRBJ2-1, with a possible D match to TRBD1 (7 bases). Deletions cut 3 bases from V and 1 base from J, with 10 bases between. Germline-derived CDR1 and CDR2 are LNHDA and SQIVND (reference sequence). The CDR3 loop spans 15 amino acids. CDR3: CASSIQGGSYNEQFF. In nucleotides, the CDR3 is TGTGCCAGTAGTATCCAGGGGGGTTCCTACAATGAGCAGTTCTTC. Complete variable domain (other parts from reference TRBV19 and TRBJ2-1): DGGITQSPKYLFRKEGQNVTLSCEQNLNHDAMYWYRQDPGQGLRLIYYSQIVNDFQKGDIAEGYSVSREKKESFPLTVTSAQKNPTAFYLCASSIQGGSYNEQFFGPGTRLTVL.

The chain joins TRBV5-8 to TRBJ2-2; 9 bases fit TRBD1. Germline loops: CDR1 SGHTS, CDR2 YDEGEE. The CDR3 is 14 amino acids. Losses at the gene ends were 6 bases for V and 7 bases for J; bases not matched to a gene: 7. The CDR3 DNA is TGTGCCAGCAATACGGGACAGGGCAGCGGGGAGCTGTTTTTT. Translating it yields CASNTGQGSGELFF.

The chain uses TRBV11-2 and TRBJ2-4; D possibly corresponds to TRBD2 (6 bases). V was clipped by 5 bases and J by 8 bases, with 13 bases between them. CDR1 SGHAT and CDR2 FQNNGV come from the germline V gene. The CDR3 contains 13 residues. In DNA form, the CDR3 reads TGTGCCAGCAGCCAAGGGACGGGGGACATTCAGTACTTC. Protein sequence: CASSQGTGDIQYF.

This clone was found a few times. The DNA for the CDR3 is TGTGCCAGCAGTTTCAGGGTCAACACTGAAGCTTTCTTT. Amino acids: CASSFRVNTEAFF. The rearrangement joins TRBV27 to TRBJ1-1, with D maybe TRBD1 (5 bases). Germline V gene data show CDR1 as MNHEY and CDR2 as SMNVEV (reference sequence). Trimming pared 3 bases from V and 2 bases from J, leaving 7 bases between. This CDR3 contains 13 residues.

The genes are TRBV7-9 and TRBJ1-1; D may be TRBD1 (5 bases). Between the trimmed V and J ends, which lost 5 bases and 7 bases, there was a span of 17 bases. Germline CDR1 SEHNR, CDR2 FQNEAQ (reference sequence). The CDR3 totals 14 residues. The CDR3 reads CASSTSRNRNEAFF. CDR3 DNA: TGTGCCAGCAGCACAAGCCGCAACAGGAATGAAGCTTTCTTT. The full variable domain, rest sourced from reference TRBV7-9 and TRBJ1-1, is DTGVSQNPRHKITKRGQNVTFRCDPISEHNRLYWYRQTLGQGPEFLTYFQNEAQLEKSRLLSDRFSAERPKGSFSTLEIQRTEQGDSAMYLCASSTSRNRNEAFFGQGTRLTVV.

The gene calls are TRBV6-6 and TRBJ1-1, with D uncertain. Trimming removed 3 bases at V and 6 bases at J, with 8 bases between. The CDR3 contains 12 residues. Germline V gene lookup returns CDR1 MNHNY and CDR2 SVGAGI (reference sequence). The CDR3 DNA is TGTGCCAGCAGTTATTCTACCCCTGAAGCTTTCTTT. Residues: CASSYSTPEAFF.

This chain connects TRBV5-1 to TRBJ2-1; 9 bases agree with TRBD2. V was pared by 0 bases and J by 1 base, with 23 bases of the junction left unmatched. The length of the CDR3 is 23 residues. The germline CDR1 and CDR2 sequences are SGHRS and YFSETQ. The CDR3 nucleotides are TGCGCCAGCAGCTTGGGCCCCCTCGAGGGTTCCCCCTCGCTAGCGGGATCCTACAATGAGCAGTTCTTC. It yields the protein CASSLGPLEGSPSLAGSYNEQFF.

The rearrangement uses TRBV14 and TRBJ2-7; D is unclear. The CDR3 has 13 residues. Germline loops: CDR1 SGHDN, CDR2 FVKESK. V was pared by 0 bases and J by 4 bases, with 7 bases between. CDR3 nucleotide sequence: TGTGCCAGCAGCCAAGACGGTTCTTACGAGCAGTACTTC. Translated: CASSQDGSYEQYF.

The chain links TRBV19 to TRBJ1-2, with a possible D match to TRBD1 (5 bases). The V gene's germline CDR1 is LNHDA and CDR2 SQIVND (reference sequence). The CDR3 contains 16 residues. V lost 5 bases to trimming and J lost 0 bases, with 16 bases between them. Here the CDR3 DNA reads TGTGCCAGTAGTCCCCGTCGGGACTCAGCTAACTATGGCTACACCTTC. Protein product: CASSPRRDSANYGYTF.